This record looks at one T cell receptor (beta chain) sequence and its context. In the original processing: It was from reference gene primer amplification that nucleated cell counts were estimated. The method was immunoSEQ multiplex PCR; TCRdb's version includes in-frame clones alone and lacks a portion of them. For V, J and clone size, that table is used; D and trimming come from the DNA. The sample yields around 30,000 clones, 80% to 95% seen once. This specimen comes from a study of blood T cell repertoires in COVID-19. The CDR3 length is 13 residues. Germline V gene lookup returns CDR1 SEHNR and CDR2 FQNEAQ (reference sequence). The V and J ends lost 3 bases and 7 bases, in that order; junction bases with no gene match: 4.

The sequenced material came from peripheral blood. The rearrangement uses TRBV7-9 and TRBJ2-7, with 9 bases fitting TRBD2. This receptor was obtained from a male donor with active COVID-19. Here the CDR3 DNA reads TGTGCCAGCAGCTTGGCGGGGGGGAGAGAGCAGTACTTC. It is translated as CASSLAGGREQYF.